The 25 T cell receptor beta chains below come from one sample, sequenced in a study of Graves' ophthalmopathy and Graves' hyperthyroidism (dated by TCRdb to 2017 to 2018). Sequencing was carried out with an Illumina HiSeq 2000. For repertoire sequencing, the TCR beta CDR3 regions were amplified from RNA transcripts. The first round was an RT-PCR using HTBI primers with the Qiagen OneStep RT-PCR kit, and this first round was followed by a second-round multiplex PCR, then size selection and purification. Using fastp trimming at Q25 and MiXCR clonotype assembly, TCRdb reanalyzed the public sequencing data and kept in-frame beta chains. Each entry is one CDR3 protein sequence, shown with its most common DNA and genes. The sample table lists 350,000 to 400,000 distinct CDR3 sequences, just over 15% of them with a count of one. The biggest ten clones account for 7% of the sample. Input material: peripheral blood. Receptor source: a woman aged 18 to 35 with stable Graves' hyperthyroidism. Donor details come from another sample of the same person, matched by shared clones.

The chain employs TRBV3-1 and TRBJ1-5; D not certain. The V end lost 1 base, the J end lost 1 base, and 8 bases lay between the germline ends. This CDR3 is built from 15 residues. Germline CDR1 is LGHDT and CDR2 is YNNKEL (reference sequence). Here the CDR3 reads CASSQGLRSNQPQHF. CDR3 nucleotide sequence: TGTGCCAGCAGCCAAGGCCTTAGGAGCAATCAGCCCCAGCATTTT.

In this sample, this clonotype turned up many times. V gene TRBV9 combines with J gene TRBJ1-1, with D tentatively TRBD1 (5 bases). The CDR3 covers 14 residues. Trimming cost V 2 bases and J 6 bases, with 14 bases left between them. Germline V gene lookup returns CDR1 SGDLS and CDR2 YYNGEE. In DNA, the CDR3 is TGTGCCAGCAGCGTTGGTGACAGAGGCGCTGAAGCTTTCTTT. This translates into CASSVGDRGAEAFF.

This clonotype was counted many times. This chain links TRBV15 with TRBJ2-7; D is possibly TRBD2 (5 bases). Per the germline V gene, CDR1 is LNHNV and CDR2 is YYDKDF (reference sequence). The CDR3 runs to 15 residues. The V end lost 3 bases, the J end lost 6 bases, and 18 bases lay between the germline ends. The CDR3 sequence is CATSRPKAGRGEQYF. The CDR3 coding sequence is TGTGCCACCAGCAGGCCTAAGGCGGGCCGGGGCGAGCAGTACTTC.

In this sample, this clonotype turned up many times. This chain joins TRBV20-1 and TRBJ2-5; 11 bases map to TRBD2. The CDR3 spans 14 residues. CDR1 and CDR2 (germline): DFQATT, SNEGSKA (reference sequence). V lost 5 bases, J lost 5 bases, and 7 bases stayed unmatched. The CDR3 spells CSAGRLAGLETQYF. CDR3 DNA: TGCAGTGCTGGTCGACTAGCGGGGTTGGAGACCCAGTACTTC.

In this sample, this clonotype turned up many times. The conserved closing phenylalanine or tryptophan is absent in this CDR3, likely reflecting a read error. No DNA is shown, since the ends of the CDR3 on it are uncertain; the CDR3 is the one TCRdb lists. The J gene is TRBJ1-2, the V gene TRBV29-1; TRBD1 is taken as the D call from the table, unchecked against the DNA. The CDR3 totals 8 residues, both ends included. The germline V gene has CDR1 SQVTM and CDR2 ANQGSEA. CDR3 region: CSVEGGRD.

The rearrangement joins TRBV18 to TRBJ1-2; D is unclear. Trimming took 2 bases from V and 7 from J, leaving 11 bases between them. Germline V CDR1 and CDR2: KGHSH, LQKENI. The CDR3 contains 13 residues. CDR3 amino acids: CASSPAPICGYTF. The DNA for the CDR3 is TGTGCCAGCTCACCAGCCCCTATCTGTGGCTACACCTTC.

In this sample, this clonotype turned up many times. This chain uses TRBV9 with TRBJ1-1; TRBD1 might be the D (5 bases). The CDR3 extends over 15 amino acids. Trimming cost V 0 bases and J 3 bases, with 12 bases left between them. The germline CDR1 and CDR2 sequences are SGDLS and YYNGEE. CDR3 bases: TGTGCCAGCAGCGTAGAAGGTAACAGGTACACTGAAGCTTTCTTT. This translates into CASSVEGNRYTEAFF.

This clonotype came up many times. The chain couples TRBV6-2 or TRBV6-3 to TRBJ2-7, with TRBD2 matching over 10 bases. Germline CDR1 and CDR2: MNHEY and SVGEGT. This CDR3 comprises 15 residues. V lost 0 bases, J lost 2 bases, and 1 base stayed unmatched. The CDR3 DNA reads TGTGCCAGCAGTTACTCGACTAGCGGGCCCTACGAGCAGTACTTC. Protein product: CASSYSTSGPYEQYF.

This clonotype was detected ten times or more. V usage is TRBV19 and J usage is TRBJ2-7; TRBD2 aligns across 11 bases. J gave up 2 bases and V 6 bases, and 6 bases lay outside the gene matches. The CDR3 consists of 15 residues. Germline V gives CDR1 LNHDA, CDR2 SQIVND (reference sequence). The DNA of the CDR3 is TGTGCCAGTAGCCGACTTAGCGGGGGGGCCTACGAGCAGTACTTC. Translation gives CASSRLSGGAYEQYF.

In this sample, this clonotype turned up many times. V is TRBV4-2 and J is TRBJ1-6; the D gene is possibly TRBD1 (5 bases). Trimming removed 0 bases from V and 15 bases from J, with 27 bases in between. Per the germline V gene, CDR1 is LGHNA and CDR2 is YNFKEQ. This CDR3 region has 18 residues. CDR3 bases: TGTGCCAGCAGCCAAGATGAGGGGAACAGGAGGTGTGGACATCTCCTCCACTTT. Translating gives CASSQDEGNRRCGHLLHF.

This clonotype was detected a few times. The chain is built from TRBV2 and TRBJ1-6; 11 nucleotides line up with TRBD1. Trimming removed 6 bases from V and 10 bases from J; junction bases left unmatched: 5. The length of the CDR3 is 14 residues. From germline, CDR1 is SNHLY and CDR2 FYNNEI. CDR3 residues: CASSPGQGASPLHF. CDR3 DNA: TGTGCCAGCAGCCCCGGACAGGGGGCCTCACCCCTCCACTTT.

This clonotype was counted at least ten times. The chain recombines TRBV4-1 with TRBJ1-1; D is uncertain. This CDR3 is 13 amino acids long. Germline values: CDR1 MGHRA, CDR2 YSYEKL. V lost 3 bases and J 0 bases, leaving 5 bases between the germline ends. The CDR3: CASSHPLNTEAFF. CDR3 nucleotide sequence: TGCGCCAGCAGCCATCCTTTGAACACTGAAGCTTTCTTT.

Ten or more counts support this clonotype. This chain joins TRBV18 and TRBJ2-5; 8 bases are shared with TRBD2. The V segment lost 3 bases and the J segment 0 bases; nucleotides outside the gene matches: 12. This CDR3 contains 18 residues. Germline V lookup: CDR1 KGHSH, CDR2 LQKENI. In DNA, the CDR3 is TGTGCCAGCTCACCGGGGAGAGCGGGGGACCAGTACCAAGAGACCCAGTACTTC. Its protein product is CASSPGRAGDQYQETQYF.

This clonotype was observed many times. A much larger clone lies a single base off, so this may be a read error. V is TRBV27 and J is TRBJ1-2; TRBD1 matches at 7 bases. CDR3 size: 13 residues. CDR1 and CDR2 from the germline V gene are MNHEY and SMNVEV (reference sequence). The CDR3 DNA reads as TGTGCCAGCAGCTCGACAGGGTACAATGGCTACGCCTTC. Residues: CASSSTGYNGYAF.

Concerning this clonotype itself: No conserved phenylalanine or tryptophan ends this CDR3, so it is likely a read error. The J gene is TRBJ1-5, the V gene TRBV3-1; D is unclear. CDR1 and CDR2 (germline): LGHDT, YNNKEL (reference sequence). The germline V and J ends were trimmed by 6 bases and 9 bases, with 18 bases remaining between them. The CDR3 spans 14 residues. Here the CDR3 DNA reads TGTGCCAGCAGTCAACTAAGATCACAATCGCCCCAGCATGTT. It codes for CASSQLRSQSPQHV.

This clonotype was found many times. The chain is built from TRBV7-2 and TRBJ1-2; possibly TRBD1 for D (6 bases). Per the germline V gene, CDR1 is SGHTA and CDR2 is FQGNSA. Trimming removed 3 bases at V and 6 bases at J, with 8 bases between. The CDR3 consists of 12 residues. The CDR3 DNA reads as TGTGCCAGCAGCTTTAACAGGGATGGCTACACCTTC. This sequence encodes CASSFNRDGYTF.

This clonotype was seen repeatedly, ten times or more. The J gene is TRBJ2-4, the V gene TRBV15; 9 nucleotides match TRBD1. Germline V gives CDR1 LNHNV, CDR2 YYDKDF (reference sequence). Unmatched junction bases numbered 8, after V lost 7 bases and J lost 7 bases. The CDR3 length is 14 residues. CDR3: CATTRGTGLNIQYF. The CDR3 nucleotides read TGTGCCACCACCCGGGGGACAGGGCTGAACATTCAGTACTTC.

There are many counts of this clonotype. V usage is TRBV5-1 and J usage is TRBJ1-6, with D unclear. This CDR3 has 15 amino acids. Germline V gene lookup returns CDR1 SGHRS and CDR2 YFSETQ. Trimming took off 4 bases at V and 8 bases at J, with 16 bases between the two ends. CDR3 protein: CASSPSGREDSPLHF. The CDR3 DNA sequence: TGCGCCAGCAGCCCTAGCGGCCGGGAAGATTCACCCCTCCACTTT.

This clonotype was observed a few times. The rearrangement uses TRBV30 and TRBJ1-5; unclear D gene. Germline V gives CDR1 GTSNPN, CDR2 SVGIG (reference sequence). The CDR3 spans 13 residues. V was shortened by 4 bases and J by 2 bases, with 9 bases between the two germline ends. The CDR3 nucleotides are TGTGCCTGGAAAGGTTCGGGCAATCAGCCCCAGCATTTT. It codes for CAWKGSGNQPQHF.

Many counts were recorded for this clonotype. V and J are TRBV19 and TRBJ2-5; D call uncertain. Germline CDR1 and CDR2: LNHDA and SQIVND (reference sequence). The CDR3 spans 13 residues. Trimming removed 3 bases from V and 5 bases from J, with 10 bases in between. The CDR3 here is CASSIGNMETQYF. The CDR3 region has the DNA TGTGCCAGTAGTATTGGCAATATGGAGACCCAGTACTTC.

This clonotype came up many times. This chain joins TRBV6-2 or TRBV6-3 and TRBJ2-5; unclear D gene. CDR3 length equals 15 residues. CDR1 is MNHEY, CDR2 SVGEGT, per germline. V lost 7 bases and J 1 base, leaving 16 bases between the germline ends. CDR3 sequence (DNA): TGTGCCAGCATCTCCCCCGGGCAGATCCAAGAGACCCAGTACTTC. The encoded protein is CASISPGQIQETQYF.

This clonotype was detected ten times or more. The chain is built from TRBV12-3 or TRBV12-4 and TRBJ1-1, with 7 bases aligning to TRBD1. V dropped 2 bases and J dropped 3; count of bases not matched to a gene: 3. This CDR3 comprises 14 residues. The DNA of the CDR3 is TGTGCCAGCAGTTTAATCACAGGGGACACTGAAGCTTTCTTT. Amino acid sequence: CASSLITGDTEAFF.

This clonotype was observed at least ten times. This rearrangement joins TRBV12-3 or TRBV12-4 to TRBJ1-3; 9 bases map to TRBD1. V was clipped by 2 bases and J by 1 base; unmatched bases: 6. CDR3 size: 17 residues. CDR3 sequence (DNA): TGTGCCAGCAGTTTATTGGGACAGGGAGGATCTGGAAACACCATATATTTT. It is translated as CASSLLGQGGSGNTIYF.

This clonotype has a handful of counts. The chain has TRBV4-1 and TRBJ1-5; unclear D gene. V lost 0 bases and J 1 base, leaving 10 bases between the germline ends. This CDR3 is 16 amino acids long. Germline V gene sequence: CDR1 MGHRA, CDR2 YSYEKL. DNA for the CDR3: TGCGCCAGCAGCCAAGATCCGGGGAAGAGCAATCAGCCCCAGCATTTT. Translation gives CASSQDPGKSNQPQHF.

This chain joins TRBV12-3 or TRBV12-4 and TRBJ1-5; TRBD1 matches 10 bases. The V gene end was trimmed by 4 bases and the J gene end by 6 bases; junction bases not matched to a gene: 15. The CDR3 is 18 amino acids. CDR3 amino acids: CASSWPGQGQVGPQPQHF. The CDR3 nucleotides are TGTGCCAGCAGTTGGCCGGGACAGGGGCAGGTGGGGCCTCAGCCCCAGCATTTT.